Below, 15 T cell receptor beta chains from the same sample are listed, as sequenced in a study of blood T cell repertoires in COVID-19. Assay used: immunoSEQ multiplex PCR; TCRdb lists only in-frame clones, some missing. The sample has around 200,000 clones; around four fifths are singletons. Sequences were obtained from peripheral blood. The origin of the receptors is a woman older than 75 with active or convalescent COVID-19.

The chain recombines TRBV5-1 with TRBJ2-7; 8 bases are a match to TRBD2. The V and J ends lost 1 base and 2 bases, in that order; junction bases with no gene match: 5. CDR3 length equals 15 residues. Germline CDR1 SGHRS, CDR2 YFSETQ. The DNA for the CDR3 is TGCGCCAGCAGCTTGCGGCGGGGGGACCCCTACGAGCAGTACTTC. Protein sequence: CASSLRRGDPYEQYF. Combining the CDR3 with reference TRBV5-1 and TRBJ2-7 gives the whole variable domain KAGVTQTPRYLIKTRGQQVTLSCSPISGHRSVSWYQQTPGQGLQFLFEYFSETQRNKGNFPGRFSGRQFSNSRSEMNVSTLELGDSALYLCASSLRRGDPYEQYFGPGTRLTVT.

This rearrangement joins TRBV24-1 to TRBJ2-3, with D maybe TRBD1 (6 bases). This CDR3 is 15 amino acids long. V lost 7 bases and J lost 0, with 13 bases in between. The germline CDR1 and CDR2 sequences are KGHDR and SFDVKD. CDR3 amino acids: CATSLGQTSTDTQYF. The DNA of the CDR3 is TGTGCCACCAGCCTAGGACAGACTAGCACAGATACGCAGTATTTT.

The CDR3 region has the DNA TGTGCCAGCAGAAGGGACAGGGGAACTAACACTGAAGCTTTCTTT. This encodes CASRRDRGTNTEAFF. The chain uses TRBV7-2 and TRBJ1-1; TRBD1 matches at 10 bases. V shed 6 bases, J shed 2 bases, and the junction held 6 bases outside the gene matches. This CDR3 has 15 amino acids. CDR1 and CDR2 from the germline V gene are SGHTA and FQGNSA.

The chain carries TRBV19 and TRBJ2-7, with 7 bases matching TRBD1. The V and J ends lost 7 bases and 2 bases, in that order; junction bases with no gene match: 8. The CDR3 sequence is 14 residues long. Per the germline V gene, CDR1 is LNHDA and CDR2 is SQIVND (reference sequence). CDR3: CASTTTGETYEQYF. The CDR3 region has the DNA TGTGCCAGTACCACAACAGGGGAAACCTACGAGCAGTACTTC.

V usage is TRBV28 and J usage is TRBJ2-6; D is perhaps TRBD2 (6 bases). The CDR3 length is 16 residues. Germline V CDR1 and CDR2: MDHEN, SYDVKM. V lost 1 base, J lost 4 bases, and 11 bases lay in between. CDR3 region: CASSLFPGRGANVLTF. As DNA, the CDR3 is TGTGCCAGCAGTTTATTCCCGGGGAGGGGGGCCAACGTCCTGACTTTC.

The chain employs TRBV7-3 and TRBJ2-5; weak D call: TRBD1 (5 bases). V was trimmed by 5 bases and J by 2 bases, leaving 27 bases between them. Germline lookup yields CDR1 SGHTA and CDR2 FQGTGA. This CDR3 has 19 amino acids. For the CDR3, the DNA is TGTGCCAGCAGCGTAAAACCCCGGGCCTCCCCGGACACACAAGAGACCCAGTACTTC. Its protein product is CASSVKPRASPDTQETQYF.

This clone was picked up one time. The rearrangement joins TRBV2 to TRBJ2-5; 8 positions match TRBD2. This CDR3 has 14 residues. After removal of 9 bases from V and 4 bases from J, the junction contained 10 bases not matched to a gene. Germline assignment: CDR1 SNHLY and CDR2 FYNNEI. The CDR3 loop is CARRPGTSRETQYF. The CDR3 DNA is TGTGCCAGAAGACCCGGGACTAGTAGAGAGACCCAGTACTTC. Variable domain in full (rest from reference TRBV2 and TRBJ2-5): EPEVTQTPSHQVTQMGQEVILRCVPISNHLYFYWYRQILGQKVEFLVSFYNNEISEKSEIFDDQFSVERPDGSNFTLKIRSTKLEDSAMYFCARRPGTSRETQYFGPGTRLLVL.

This clone was detected only once. J is TRBJ1-5 and V is TRBV5-3, with D maybe TRBD1 (6 bases). TRBV5-3 is an ORF; its function is uncertain. Trimming shortened V by 0 bases and J by 7 bases, and 17 bases separated the two germline ends. This CDR3 is built from 16 residues. The DNA for the CDR3 is TGTGCCAGAAGCTTGGGGCCAACAGGGACGGTCCAGCCCCAGCATTTT. The encoded protein is CARSLGPTGTVQPQHF.

This clone appeared many times. The chain has TRBV5-1 and TRBJ1-1, with 7 bases lining up with TRBD1. Per the germline V gene, CDR1 is SGHRS and CDR2 is YFSETQ. J lost 7 bases, V lost 6 bases, and 9 bases had no gene match. The CDR3 has 13 residues. CDR3 bases: TGCGCCAGCACCCAGACAGGGTGGGGTGAAGCTTTCTTT. Its translation is CASTQTGWGEAFF.

This rearrangement joins TRBV28 to TRBJ2-3, with D hard to call. V was pared by 4 bases and J by 4 bases, with 6 bases between. Germline CDR1 and CDR2: MDHEN and SYDVKM. This CDR3 is 12 amino acids long. CDR3 sequence: CASSSSADTQYF. The CDR3 nucleotides read TGTGCCAGCAGTTCTTCCGCAGATACGCAGTATTTT.

The V and J genes are TRBV5-4 and TRBJ2-5; the match to TRBD2 covers 14 bases. The CDR3 is made up of 18 amino acids. V trimming: 4 bases; J trimming: 1 base; junction bases outside the gene matches: 9. Per germline, CDR1 SGHNT and CDR2 YYREEE (reference sequence). In nucleotides, the CDR3 is TGTGCCAGCAGCCGGGGGACTAGCGGGAGAATCGGCCAAGAGACCCAGTACTTC. It specifies CASSRGTSGRIGQETQYF.

The chain is built from TRBV4-1 and TRBJ1-6; D possibly corresponds to TRBD1 (6 bases). Germline CDR1 reads MGHRA; CDR2 reads YSYEKL. V lost 0 bases and J lost 9, with 12 bases in between. This CDR3 comprises 15 residues. The CDR3, as DNA: TGCGCCAGCAGCCAAGAAGGGGGGGGAGTTTCACCCCTCCACTTT. This gives the protein CASSQEGGGVSPLHF.

The chain combines TRBV11-2 with TRBJ1-4, with 11 bases fitting TRBD1. Germline-derived CDR1 and CDR2 are SGHAT and FQNNGV. With 1 base clipped from V and 7 bases from J, the junction kept 2 bases outside the gene matches. The CDR3 loop spans 15 amino acids. CDR3 protein: CASSLGGTGGEKLFF. CDR3 DNA: TGTGCCAGCAGCTTAGGTGGGACAGGGGGTGAAAAACTGTTTTTT. The whole variable domain, filled in from reference TRBV11-2 and TRBJ1-4, reads EAGVAQSPRYKIIEKRQSVAFWCNPISGHATLYWYQQILGQGPKLLIQFQNNGVVDDSQLPKDRFSAERLKGVDSTLKIQPAKLEDSAVYLCASSLGGTGGEKLFFGSGTQLSVL.

CDR3 region: CASSISGGRGVNTEAFF. The CDR3 DNA is TGTGCCAGTAGTATATCGGGGGGCCGAGGGGTGAACACTGAAGCTTTCTTT. This chain joins TRBV19 and TRBJ1-1; TRBD1 might be the D (6 bases). Germline V gene lookup returns CDR1 LNHDA and CDR2 SQIVND (reference sequence). V lost 2 bases and J 0 bases, leaving 16 bases between the germline ends. The CDR3 is 17 residues long.

The CDR3 loop is CASTSERGRDTQYF. CDR3 nucleotide sequence: TGTGCCAGCACCTCGGAGCGGGGGAGAGATACGCAGTATTTT. V usage is TRBV2 and J usage is TRBJ2-3, with 8 bases that match TRBD2. CDR3 length: 14 residues. J was trimmed by 5 bases and V by 7 bases; bases with no gene match: 8. Germline V gene data show CDR1 as SNHLY and CDR2 as FYNNEI.